The rows below give T cell receptor beta chains drawn from one sample of a study of control samples from healthy donors and cancer patients. Generated by immunoSEQ multiplex PCR, the TCRdb table keeps only in-frame clones and is missing some. The sample has some 28,000 clones, roughly 85% seen once. The sequenced material came from PBMCs. Receptors were obtained from a man aged 60 to 69 with head and neck cancer. Each CDR3 is given with its conserved first and last residue.

J | V | CDR3
TRBJ2-2 | TRBV19 | CASSSGLAGTGELFF
TRBJ2-7 | TRBV7-3 | CASSLERASYEQYF
TRBJ2-7 | TRBV6-5 | CASRLDQSSYEQYF
TRBJ2-1 | TRBV24-1 | CATSESQGRVEQFF
TRBJ2-1 | TRBV5-1 | CASSVELAIHEQFF
TRBJ1-5 | TRBV23-1 | CASSPWRGDQPQHF
TRBJ2-7 | TRBV19 | CASSLSTGKIRYEQYF
TRBJ2-3 | TRBV7-3 | CASSLTSGETDTQYF
TRBJ2-3 | TRBV5-4 | CASSIQGGTDTQYF
TRBJ2-1 | TRBV5-4 | CASSLPRALAGDNNEQFF
TRBJ2-2 | TRBV28 | CASTGTSGWAGELFF
TRBJ2-3 | TRBV15 | CATSRDGGVEWTGRTDTQYF
TRBJ1-3 | TRBV7-9 | CASRLTGGNTIYF
TRBJ1-1 | TRBV5-1 | CASSSDLLGQVNTEAFF
TRBJ2-7 | TRBV13 | CASSLGTDYEQYF
TRBJ2-2 | TRBV10-3 | CAISVGAGIPGELFF
TRBJ2-7 | TRBV27 | CASSLSGQDNPYEQYF
TRBJ1-6 | TRBV6-1 | CASSEGYNSPLHF
TRBJ2-7 | TRBV20-1 | CSARDLSEQYF
TRBJ2-2 | TRBV5-1 | CASSLGGRNNIGELFF
TRBJ2-7 | TRBV2 | CASGPGYRGGQYF
TRBJ2-3 | TRBV10-1 | CASSVADTQYF
TRBJ2-3 | TRBV5-1 | CASSPGQGGDTQYF
TRBJ1-1 | TRBV28 | CASRQMVGTEAFF
TRBJ1-5 | TRBV24-1 | CATSDPGTPYSNQPQHF
TRBJ1-2 | TRBV6-5 | CASSYSGQQNGYTF
TRBJ2-5 | TRBV3-1/TRBV3-2 | CASSQGPGQTQYF
TRBJ2-7 | TRBV19 | CASSINQGGTRQYF
TRBJ1-1 | TRBV4-2 | CASSQDLGVDTEAFF
TRBJ2-7 | TRBV19 | CASSPGPEVAYEQYF
TRBJ1-4 | TRBV3-1/TRBV3-2 | CACGAGFEKLFF
TRBJ1-1 | TRBV7-9 | CASSLVYLEKAFF
TRBJ2-4 | TRBV7-6 | CASSLRGLAGDIWYF
TRBJ2-3 | TRBV20-1 | CSVQSTDTQYF
TRBJ2-1 | TRBV10-3 | CAISEAGGNNEQFF
TRBJ1-3 | TRBV27 | CASSLRGSGNTIYF
TRBJ1-1 | TRBV6-5 | CASQRAGGVTEAFF
TRBJ1-3 | TRBV3-1/TRBV3-2 | CASSSIPGYSGNTIYF
TRBJ2-7 | TRBV3-1/TRBV3-2 | CASSPNTRLPFLF
TRBJ2-7 | TRBV28 | CASVTSLGQSSSYEQYF
TRBJ2-1 | TRBV11-2 | CASSLAPANEQFF
TRBJ2-2 | TRBV7-2 | CASSLHRGGNTGELFF
TRBJ1-5 | TRBV2 | CASSALALNQPQHF
TRBJ2-3 | TRBV3-1/TRBV3-2 | CASSPYSKPDTQYF
TRBJ2-5 | TRBV7-2 | CASSFPSWGQETQYF
TRBJ2-7 | TRBV10-3 | CAISPSSGSSYEQYF
TRBJ2-3 | TRBV4-2 | CASSQEDSTDTQYF
TRBJ2-7 | TRBV6-2/TRBV6-3 | CASSYSWVILFTEQYF
TRBJ2-3 | TRBV14 | CASSQGLAGVDTQYF
TRBJ2-3 | TRBV16 | CASSQSGQYRTDTQYF
TRBJ2-1 | TRBV28 | CASSPTSGAVNEQFF
TRBJ2-7 | TRBV27 | CASSSTVDYEQYF